Listed below are T cell receptor beta chains from one sample, sequenced in a study of T cells in Graves' hyperthyroidism and ophthalmopathy. TCRdb reprocessed the multiplex PCR reads via MiXCR and lists one record per CDR3 protein. The table lists more than 300,000 distinct CDR3 sequences, 13% to 15% of them singletons. The specimen was blood. The source is a woman aged 25 to 45 with Graves' ophthalmopathy. Both conserved end residues are part of each CDR3.

V gene	J gene	CDR3 protein
TRBV2	TRBJ2-7	CASRTSDHEQYF
TRBV9	TRBJ2-3	CATSQGALDTQYF
TRBV30	TRBJ2-1	CACSGQGAGNEQFF
TRBV20-1	TRBJ2-5	CSASPGGQGGGYLAQYF
TRBV28	TRBJ1-4	CASSLPFNEKLFF
TRBV2	TRBJ1-5	CASRGGTDSNQPQHF
TRBV6-1	TRBJ2-6	CASTFGGAGANVLTF
TRBV5-6	TRBJ1-1	CASATQGAWANTEAFF
TRBV18	TRBJ2-1	CASSRAPVDNEQFF
TRBV9	TRBJ2-7	CASSATLESYEQYF
TRBV19	TRBJ1-1	CASSTRGRNTEAFF
TRBV9	TRBJ2-5	CASSDGPNSVETQYF
TRBV3-1	TRBJ2-6	CGSSPLAVRSGANVLTF
TRBV28	TRBJ2-3	CASSPIPPSTDTQYF
TRBV27	TRBJ1-2	CASSLAGGKIGYTF
TRBV11-2	TRBJ2-1	CASSFVDRAFYNEQFF
TRBV2	TRBJ1-5	CASSEALVAGDNQPQHF
TRBV11-2	TRBJ1-1	CASSRGTVMNTEAFF
TRBV2	TRBJ1-1	CARSKGLENTEAFF
TRBV25-1	TRBJ1-5	CASSEVGRNQPQHF